The 31 T cell receptor beta chains presented below share a single source sample, sequenced in a study of cytomegalovirus exposure and HLA in healthy donors. The PCR contained 60 Vbeta and 13 Jbeta primers. Some clones are missing from TCRdb's copy, which holds only in-frame ones; the method was immunoSEQ multiplex PCR. The sample includes about 130,000 clones, 75% of them seen just once. Sample: PBMCs. Receptor source: a woman in her forties or fifties in good health and CMV-seronegative.

The J gene is TRBJ1-4, the V gene TRBV7-8; 7 bases are shared with TRBD1. Trimming removed 7 bases from V and 11 bases from J; junction bases left unmatched: 13. Germline V gene data show CDR1 as SGHVS and CDR2 as FQNEAQ. The CDR3 contains 14 residues. The CDR3 here is CASTPIRGVIKLFF. The CDR3 coding sequence is TGTGCCAGCACCCCTATCAGGGGGGTTATTAAACTGTTTTTT.

This clone appeared once. The gene calls are TRBV28 and TRBJ1-1; TRBD1 matches at 10 bases. The J segment lost 9 bases and the V segment lost 6 bases, leaving 37 bases of the junction unmatched. Germline assignment: CDR1 MDHEN and CDR2 SYDVKM. The CDR3 contains 23 residues. The CDR3 protein is CASSRRQGARPPSIGLVARKAFF. The DNA for the CDR3 is TGTGCCAGCAGCCGGAGACAGGGGGCGAGACCGCCCTCGATTGGGCTGGTCGCACGAAAAGCTTTCTTT.

The J gene is TRBJ2-3, the V gene TRBV5-4; D is unresolved. Germline V gene lookup returns CDR1 SGHNT and CDR2 YYREEE (reference sequence). Trimming took 4 bases from V and 6 from J, leaving 15 bases between them. This CDR3 comprises 14 residues. This chain's CDR3 is CASSEESYRDTQYF. The CDR3 DNA reads as TGTGCCAGCAGCGAAGAGAGTTATCGGGATACGCAGTATTTT.

This CDR3 reads CASSPQTSGRAETTDTQYF. DNA of the CDR3: TGTGCCAGCAGCCCACAGACTAGCGGGAGGGCAGAGACCACAGATACGCAGTATTTT. The chain couples TRBV13 to TRBJ2-3; TRBD2 aligns across 14 bases. This CDR3 region has 19 residues. J was trimmed by 2 bases and V by 5 bases; bases with no gene match: 12. CDR1 PRHDT and CDR2 FYEKMQ come from the germline V gene (reference sequence). Looking up the rest from reference TRBV13 and TRBJ2-3 gives the full variable domain: AAGVIQSPRHLIKEKRETATLKCYPIPRHDTVYWYQQGPGQDPQFLISFYEKMQSDKGSIPDRFSAQQFSDYHSELNMSSLELGDSALYFCASSPQTSGRAETTDTQYFGPGTRLTVL.

This chain joins TRBV28 and TRBJ1-1, with D maybe TRBD1 (5 bases). V was trimmed by 8 bases and J by 5 bases, leaving 21 bases between them. The CDR3 is made up of 15 amino acids. Germline lookup yields CDR1 MDHEN and CDR2 SYDVKM. The CDR3 loop reads CASAPRGFKGTEAFF. Here the CDR3 DNA reads TGTGCCAGCGCTCCTCGGGGGTTCAAAGGTACTGAAGCTTTCTTT.

Here the CDR3 reads CASSRRDRGSYEQYF. CDR3 in DNA: TGTGCCAGCAGTCGCCGGGACAGGGGTAGCTACGAGCAGTACTTC. The chain has TRBV6-5 and TRBJ2-7; 10 nucleotides match TRBD1. The germline CDR1 and CDR2 sequences are MNHEY and SVGAGI. This CDR3 is 15 amino acids long. After removal of 5 bases from V and 3 bases from J, the junction contained 7 bases not matched to a gene.

The chain uses TRBV5-8 and TRBJ2-7; 7 positions match TRBD1. Germline CDR1 is SGHTS and CDR2 is YDEGEE. J gave up 2 bases and V 4 bases, and 9 bases lay outside the gene matches. The CDR3 has 15 amino acids. CDR3 amino acids: CASSEGTVSTYEQYF. The CDR3 DNA is TGTGCCAGCAGCGAAGGGACAGTTTCCACCTACGAGCAGTACTTC.

The chain couples TRBV7-8 to TRBJ2-7; tentative D call: TRBD1 (5 bases). The CDR3 spans 13 residues. V was pared by 3 bases and J by 2 bases, with 8 bases between. CDR1 SGHVS and CDR2 FQNEAQ come from the germline V gene. The CDR3 coding sequence is TGTGCCAGCAGCTTCAGGGTTGCCTACGAGCAGTACTTC. Its protein product is CASSFRVAYEQYF. The full variable domain, with the rest looked up from reference TRBV7-8 and TRBJ2-7, is GAGVSQSPRYKVAKRGQDVALRCDPISGHVSLFWYQQALGQGPEFLTYFQNEAQLDKSGLPSDRFFAERPEGSVSTLKIQRTQQEDSAVYLCASSFRVAYEQYFGPGTRLTVT.

The V call is TRBV7-3, the J call TRBJ2-1; 9 bases map to TRBD2. The CDR3 is made up of 15 amino acids. The V gene end was trimmed by 5 bases and the J gene end by 0 bases; junction bases not matched to a gene: 2. The germline V gene has CDR1 SGHTA and CDR2 FQGTGA. The CDR3 is CASSPGLASYNEQFF. The CDR3 coding sequence is TGTGCCAGCAGCCCGGGACTAGCCTCCTACAATGAGCAGTTCTTC.

This clone was counted between two and nine times. V gene TRBV6-1 combines with J gene TRBJ1-1; maybe TRBD1 (5 bases). This CDR3 has 15 amino acids. Germline V CDR1 and CDR2: MNHNS, SASEGT. With 8 bases removed from V and 8 bases from J, the gap between germline ends came to 24 bases. The CDR3 sequence is CASAENRRQKLEAFF. CDR3 bases: TGTGCCAGCGCTGAAAACAGGCGGCAGAAACTCGAAGCTTTCTTT.

V is TRBV7-7 and J is TRBJ2-2, with D perhaps matching TRBD2 (7 bases). CDR1 is SSHAT, CDR2 FNYEAQ, per germline (reference sequence). The CDR3 is made up of 15 amino acids. Trimming removed 10 bases from V and 1 base from J, with 16 bases in between. The CDR3 loop reads CAITPGGRNTGELFF. In DNA form, the CDR3 reads TGTGCCATCACCCCGGGGGGCCGGAACACCGGGGAGCTGTTTTTT.

CDR3 nucleotides: TGTGCCAGCAGCCAAGGAGGCCAGGGCAACTACGAGCAGTACTTC. It translates to CASSQGGQGNYEQYF. The chain recombines TRBV4-2 with TRBJ2-7, with D possibly TRBD1 on 5 matching bases. From germline, CDR1 is LGHNA and CDR2 YNFKEQ. The CDR3 consists of 15 residues. The V end was cut by 1 base, the J end by 3 bases, with 13 bases between.

The CDR3 bases are TGCAGCGCGGGGGGGAGCTCCTACAATGAGCAGTTCTTC. Translating gives CSAGGSSYNEQFF. The rearrangement links TRBV29-1 to TRBJ2-1, with 8 positions matching TRBD2. Trimming at V came to 7 bases and at J to 0 bases, leaving 2 bases not matched to a gene. CDR1 SQVTM and CDR2 ANQGSEA come from the germline V gene. The CDR3 extends over 13 amino acids.

The V and J genes are TRBV4-3 and TRBJ1-1; maybe TRBD1 (5 bases). The V end was cut by 0 bases, the J end by 6 bases, with 8 bases between. This CDR3 has 13 residues. Germline CDR1 reads LGHNA; CDR2 reads YSLEER. The CDR3 protein is CASSQEGEAEAFF. In DNA, the CDR3 is TGCGCCAGCAGCCAAGAAGGGGAAGCTGAAGCTTTCTTT.

This clone was counted between two and nine times. The chain has TRBV15 and TRBJ2-5; the D gene is possibly TRBD2 (6 bases). Trimming took 5 bases from V and 2 from J, leaving 18 bases between them. Per germline, CDR1 LNHNV and CDR2 YYDKDF (reference sequence). The CDR3 is made up of 16 amino acids. The CDR3 sequence: CATSPRKKTRQETQYF. For the CDR3, the DNA is TGTGCCACCAGCCCGCGGAAAAAGACTAGACAAGAGACCCAGTACTTC.

The gene calls are TRBV4-1 and TRBJ2-3, with D possibly TRBD1 on 6 matching bases. Germline V gene sequence: CDR1 MGHRA, CDR2 YSYEKL. The V and J ends lost 4 bases and 0 bases respectively, with 14 bases between them. The CDR3 covers 16 residues. Here the CDR3 DNA reads TGCGCCAGCAGCCCTCAGAGACAGGAAAGCACAGATACGCAGTATTTT. Amino acids: CASSPQRQESTDTQYF.

This chain connects TRBV4-1 to TRBJ2-1, with 8 bases aligning to TRBD1. Germline lookup yields CDR1 MGHRA and CDR2 YSYEKL. Trimming removed 8 bases from V and 3 bases from J; junction bases left unmatched: 6. The CDR3 runs to 14 residues. Here the CDR3 DNA reads TGCGCCAGCGATACCGGACAGGGCTACAATGAGCAGTTCTTC. Translating it yields CASDTGQGYNEQFF.

The chain employs TRBV4-3 and TRBJ2-3, with 11 nucleotides matching TRBD2. This CDR3 has 17 amino acids. Germline-derived CDR1 and CDR2 are LGHNA and YSLEER. The V and J ends lost 1 base and 5 bases, in that order; junction bases with no gene match: 8. The CDR3 DNA is TGCGCCAGCAGCCAAGCTCTAGCGGGAGGTGAAGGAGATACGCAGTATTTT. It yields the protein CASSQALAGGEGDTQYF.

This clone was seen once. The J gene is TRBJ2-7, the V gene TRBV6-1; 8 nucleotides align to TRBD1. Germline CDR1 reads MNHNS; CDR2 reads SASEGT. The CDR3 is made up of 14 amino acids. After removal of 5 bases from V and 6 bases from J, the junction contained 9 bases not matched to a gene. The CDR3 is CASSPRTGPGEQYF. The DNA of the CDR3 is TGTGCCAGCAGTCCCCGGACAGGGCCGGGCGAGCAGTACTTC.

This clone was detected once. V usage is TRBV30 and J usage is TRBJ2-7; 9 bases agree with TRBD1. CDR3 size: 17 residues. V shed 4 bases, J shed 6 bases, and the junction held 19 bases outside the gene matches. Germline V lookup: CDR1 GTSNPN, CDR2 SVGIG (reference sequence). Here the CDR3 reads CAWTGTGRERWGREQYF. CDR3 nucleotides: TGTGCCTGGACCGGGACAGGGAGAGAGCGGTGGGGTCGCGAGCAGTACTTC.

The sample holds one count of this clone. This chain links TRBV28 with TRBJ2-6; D is possibly TRBD1 (7 bases). V was shortened by 6 bases and J by 2 bases, with 26 bases between the two germline ends. The germline V gene has CDR1 MDHEN and CDR2 SYDVKM. The CDR3 is 20 residues long. CDR3 protein: CASSPFFPDRAGPGANVLTF. Written as DNA, the CDR3 is TGTGCCAGCAGCCCGTTCTTCCCCGACAGGGCGGGACCTGGGGCCAACGTCCTGACTTTC.

J is TRBJ1-5 and V is TRBV2, with D perhaps matching TRBD1 (6 bases). The germline V and J ends were trimmed by 3 bases and 1 base, with 25 bases remaining between them. The V gene's germline CDR1 is SNHLY and CDR2 FYNNEI. This CDR3 contains 20 residues. The DNA of the CDR3 is TGTGCCAGCAGTGATGCATCCGGGACGGCAGGGGATATGAGCAATCAGCCCCAGCATTTT. As protein: CASSDASGTAGDMSNQPQHF.

This clone was recorded once. The genes are TRBV9 and TRBJ2-3, with TRBD1 matching over 9 bases. There are 15 residues in the CDR3. Germline V gene lookup returns CDR1 SGDLS and CDR2 YYNGEE. V gave up 4 bases and J gave up 3 bases; unmatched junction bases: 6. CDR3 protein: CASSPRTGVTDTQYF. Written as DNA, the CDR3 is TGTGCCAGCAGCCCACGGACAGGGGTGACAGATACGCAGTATTTT.

This clone was detected only once. V gene TRBV4-3 combines with J gene TRBJ2-7, with TRBD1 identical over 8 bases. CDR1 and CDR2 (germline): LGHNA, YSLEER. After removal of 4 bases from V and 2 bases from J, the junction contained 7 bases not matched to a gene. The CDR3 length is 15 residues. The CDR3 sequence: CASSPGQGGPYEQYF. CDR3 nucleotides: TGCGCCAGCAGCCCCGGACAGGGAGGTCCCTACGAGCAGTACTTC.

The chain is built from TRBV6-1 and TRBJ2-7; 10 bases are shared with TRBD1. The CDR3 is made up of 14 amino acids. CDR1 is MNHNS, CDR2 SASEGT, per germline. The junction had 11 bases not matched to a gene; V was cut back by 6 bases and J by 9 bases. The CDR3 coding sequence is TGTGCCAGCAGGGTGACAGGGGGCAAGGTCGGGCAGTACTTC. This encodes CASRVTGGKVGQYF.

The chain is built from TRBV7-9 and TRBJ1-5, with 7 bases that match TRBD1. This CDR3 is built from 14 residues. Germline CDR1 reads SEHNR; CDR2 reads FQNEAQ (reference sequence). Trimming took 5 bases from V and 1 from J; bases not matched to a gene: 2. CDR3 DNA: TGTGCCAGCAGCCCAGGGGGAAGCAATCAGCCCCAGCATTTT. Translation gives CASSPGGSNQPQHF.

The chain couples TRBV5-8 to TRBJ2-2; 10 bases align to TRBD1. CDR3 length: 18 amino acids. Per the germline V gene, CDR1 is SGHTS and CDR2 is YDEGEE. J was trimmed by 5 bases and V by 7 bases; bases with no gene match: 17. Written as DNA, the CDR3 is TGTGCCAGCGCACCACCGACAGGGGGCGCCTCGGGAACCGGGGAGCTGTTTTTT. As protein: CASAPPTGGASGTGELFF.

The chain recombines TRBV27 with TRBJ1-1, with D tentatively TRBD1 (6 bases). Between the trimmed V and J ends, which lost 2 bases and 7 bases, there was a span of 17 bases. Per germline, CDR1 MNHEY and CDR2 SMNVEV (reference sequence). The CDR3 runs 15 residues. This CDR3 reads CASSLRGGRGFEAFF. In DNA, the CDR3 is TGTGCCAGCAGTTTAAGGGGGGGCCGTGGGTTTGAAGCTTTCTTT.

The table lists this clone with a count of one. The V and J genes are TRBV9 and TRBJ1-1; D is undetermined. The CDR3 length is 14 residues. V lost 2 bases to trimming and J lost 1 base, with 9 bases between them. The germline V gene has CDR1 SGDLS and CDR2 YYNGEE. In nucleotides, the CDR3 is TGTGCCAGCAGCGTTCTACAGACGAACACTGAAGCTTTCTTT. It encodes CASSVLQTNTEAFF.

The CDR3 here is CASSIFLAGFSEQFF. In DNA, the CDR3 is TGTGCCAGTAGTATTTTCCTAGCGGGATTTAGTGAGCAGTTCTTC. V usage is TRBV19 and J usage is TRBJ2-1, with 9 bases identical to TRBD2. This CDR3 is built from 15 residues. With 3 bases clipped from V and 9 bases from J, the junction kept 9 bases outside the gene matches. The germline V gene has CDR1 LNHDA and CDR2 SQIVND (reference sequence).

V is TRBV5-6 and J is TRBJ1-6, with D possibly being TRBD1 (5 bases). Germline V lookup: CDR1 SGHDT, CDR2 YYEEEE. The V end was cut by 3 bases, the J end by 2 bases, with 15 bases between. CDR3 length: 17 amino acids. The CDR3: CASSSTDTTTYNSPLHF. Here the CDR3 DNA reads TGTGCCAGCAGCTCCACGGACACTACAACCTATAATTCACCCCTCCACTTT.